Below, 8 T cell receptor beta chains from the same sample are listed, as sequenced in a study of cytomegalovirus exposure and HLA in healthy donors. The study ran its PCR with 60 Vbeta and 13 Jbeta primers. The repertoire was sequenced with immunoSEQ multiplex PCR; TCRdb's copy has only in-frame clones and lacks some. This sample contains 150,000 to 200,000 clones. Sequencing used PBMCs. The receptors derive from a young man in good health and CMV-seronegative.

V gene TRBV6-5 combines with J gene TRBJ1-5; 10 bases map to TRBD1. The germline V gene has CDR1 MNHEY and CDR2 SVGAGI. V gave up 6 bases and J gave up 6 bases; unmatched junction bases: 5. The CDR3 is 14 residues long. DNA of the CDR3: TGTGCCAGCAGCCCGACAGGGGGCAGTCAGCCCCAGCATTTT. As protein: CASSPTGGSQPQHF.

CDR3 bases: TGTGCCAGCAGTGACGAGGCCCTTGCCACAGATACGCAGTATTTT. Translating gives CASSDEALATDTQYF. The chain is built from TRBV6-1 and TRBJ2-3; no reliable D call. Germline CDR1 is MNHNS and CDR2 is SASEGT. Trimming pared 3 bases from V and 2 bases from J, leaving 12 bases between. CDR3 size: 15 residues.

The genes are TRBV21-1 and TRBJ1-4; the table's TRBD1 call for D was not verified on the DNA. TRBV21-1 is termed a pseudogene. The CDR3 sequence is 16 residues long. The CDR3 DNA reads TGTGCCAGCAGCAAATCGGAGGGGGCGTCGGGGGAAAAACTGTTTTTT. This gives the protein CASSKSEGASGEKLFF.

V usage is TRBV4-2 and J usage is TRBJ2-3; 7 nucleotides match TRBD1. V was clipped by 6 bases and J by 4 bases; unmatched bases: 10. The germline gives CDR1 LGHNA, CDR2 YNFKEQ. CDR3 size: 15 residues. The CDR3 protein is CASRRQGTKADTQYF. As DNA, the CDR3 is TGTGCCAGCAGACGACAGGGCACAAAGGCAGATACGCAGTATTTT.

The chain combines TRBV9 with TRBJ1-3; a weak D match, TRBD1 (6 bases). The germline V and J ends were trimmed by 2 bases and 4 bases, with 13 bases remaining between them. Germline CDR1 SGDLS, CDR2 YYNGEE. CDR3 length: 15 amino acids. The CDR3 is CASSVSTGTGNTIYF. CDR3 nucleotide sequence: TGTGCCAGCAGCGTTTCAACAGGGACAGGAAACACCATATATTTT.

The V call is TRBV2, the J call TRBJ2-7; 7 nucleotides line up with TRBD2. The junction had 5 bases not matched to a gene; V was cut back by 5 bases and J by 7 bases. CDR3 size: 12 residues. The germline CDR1 and CDR2 sequences are SNHLY and FYNNEI. In nucleotides, the CDR3 is TGTGCCAGCAGTAAGGAGCGGGAAGAGCAGTACTTC. It yields the protein CASSKEREEQYF.

V usage is TRBV6-4 and J usage is TRBJ1-1, with 9 nucleotides matching TRBD1. Germline-derived CDR1 and CDR2 are MRHNA and SNTAGT. V shed 5 bases and J 1 base; nucleotides not matched to a gene: 2. This CDR3 is built from 14 residues. The CDR3 nucleotides read TGTGCCAGCAGTCCGGGACAGGGGAACACTGAAGCTTTCTTT. This codes for CASSPGQGNTEAFF.

This chain connects TRBV6-4 to TRBJ2-6; D is uncertain. Germline values: CDR1 MRHNA, CDR2 SNTAGT. This CDR3 comprises 13 residues. V was cut by 9 bases and J by 0 bases, with 6 bases left in between. The CDR3 sequence: CASRYSGANVLTF. CDR3 bases: TGTGCCAGTCGGTACTCTGGGGCCAACGTCCTGACTTTC.